The 29 T cell receptor beta chains in this list originate from one sample, sequenced in a study of T cell repertoires in cytomegalovirus infection (dated by TCRdb to between 2019 and 2020). The sample's treatment or condition label, in plain terms: in vitro stimulation with specific CMV peptide epitopes to enrich CMV-specific T cells. Their cognate antigens are unknown. Instrument used: Illumina HiSeq 1500. TCRdb redid the processing of the public reads, applying fastp at Q25 and MiXCR, and retained in-frame beta chains. Rows are unified per CDR3 protein, each entry keeping the most common DNA and genes. The sample has 650,000 to 900,000 distinct CDR3 sequences on record, about 33% of them singletons. The ten largest account for roughly an eighth of the sample. Source: cultured CD8+ T cells from PBMCs, taken from culture after CMV antigen stimulation. These receptors originate from a human donor in good health (CMV status not recorded). Some clones in this sample may be carry-over from other donors' samples.

V usage is TRBV15 and J usage is TRBJ2-7, with 9 bases lining up with TRBD1. The CDR3 sequence is 21 residues long. The germline V gene encodes CDR1 LNHNV and CDR2 YYDKDF (reference sequence). The ends lost 3 bases at V and 1 base at J; junction bases unmatched: 22. The CDR3 reads CATSSALIRGTGSSSSYEQYV. Written as DNA, the CDR3 is TGTGCCACCAGCAGTGCCCTAATTAGAGGGACAGGGTCTAGTTCTTCCTACGAGCAGTACGTC.

This clonotype was counted only a few times. The V and J genes are TRBV6-5 and TRBJ1-1; no clear D. The CDR3 covers 15 residues. From germline, CDR1 is MNHEY and CDR2 SVGAGI. Trimming removed 5 bases at V and 1 base at J, with 14 bases between. CDR3 in amino acids: CASSPSSYPNTEAFF. The CDR3 DNA sequence: TGTGCCAGCAGTCCCTCGAGTTATCCGAACACTGAAGCTTTCTTT.

V and J are TRBV7-3 and TRBJ2-1; 9 bases agree with TRBD1. The V gene end was trimmed by 5 bases and the J gene end by 3 bases; junction bases not matched to a gene: 8. Germline V gives CDR1 SGHTA, CDR2 FQGTGA. The CDR3 totals 16 residues. CDR3 residues: CASSPTGQGIYNEQFF. The DNA for the CDR3 is TGTGCCAGCAGCCCAACAGGACAGGGGATCTACAATGAGCAGTTCTTC.

This clonotype has just a few counts. The chain uses TRBV7-9 and TRBJ2-6; TRBD1 aligns across 11 bases. The CDR3 has 17 amino acids. The germline gives CDR1 SEHNR, CDR2 FQNEAQ (reference sequence). V shed 6 bases and J 1 base; nucleotides not matched to a gene: 5. The CDR3 here is CASRRGTGGSGANVLTF. In DNA, the CDR3 is TGTGCCAGCAGGCGTGGGACAGGGGGATCTGGGGCCAACGTCCTGACTTTC.

This clonotype has only a few counts. The rearrangement joins TRBV12-3 or TRBV12-4 to TRBJ2-5, with D uncertain. This CDR3 is built from 14 residues. V lost 6 bases, J lost 1 base, and 12 bases lay in between. The CDR3 nucleotides are TGTGCCAGCAGCACCGCCCGGATCCAAGAGACCCAGTACTTC. Amino acid sequence: CASSTARIQETQYF.

This clonotype has only a few counts. The rearrangement joins TRBV11-1 to TRBJ1-1; D perhaps matches TRBD1 (5 bases). CDR1 is SGHAT and CDR2 is FQDESV in the germline V gene (reference sequence). The CDR3 contains 16 residues. Trimming pared 0 bases from V and 1 base from J, leaving 12 bases between. The CDR3 sequence is CASSLAPAGKNTEAFF. CDR3 bases: TGTGCCAGCAGCTTAGCCCCAGCAGGGAAGAACACTGAAGCTTTCTTT. Drawing the rest from reference TRBV11-1 and TRBJ1-1, the complete variable domain is EAEVAQSPRYKITEKSQAVAFWCDPISGHATLYWYRQILGQGPELLVQFQDESVVDDSQLPKDRFSAERLKGVDSTLKIQPAELGDSAMYLCASSLAPAGKNTEAFFGQGTRLTVV.

V is TRBV10-3 and J is TRBJ2-7; TRBD1 matches at 7 bases. V trimming: 3 bases; J trimming: 3 bases; junction bases outside the gene matches: 8. Germline-derived CDR1 and CDR2 are ENHRY and SYGVKD. The CDR3 extends over 15 amino acids. The CDR3 DNA reads TGTGCCATCAGTGAAAGACGGGACAGCTACTACGAGCAGTACTTC. The encoded protein is CAISERRDSYYEQYF.

This clonotype was detected ten times or more. The chain links TRBV7-6 to TRBJ2-6; no definite D call. The V end was cut by 10 bases, the J end by 0 bases, with 4 bases between. Germline V lookup: CDR1 SGHVS, CDR2 FNYEAQ. The CDR3 extends over 12 amino acids. CDR3: CATHSGANVLTF. Here the CDR3 DNA reads TGTGCCACCCACTCTGGGGCCAACGTCCTGACTTTC.

The rearrangement links TRBV19 to TRBJ1-3; D gene uncertain. The V end lost 7 bases, the J end lost 3 bases, and 4 bases lay between the germline ends. The length of the CDR3 is 11 residues. Germline assignment: CDR1 LNHDA and CDR2 SQIVND (reference sequence). As DNA, the CDR3 is TGTGCCAGTACCAATGGAAACACCATATATTTT. Protein sequence: CASTNGNTIYF.

This clonotype was seen a single time. The chain recombines TRBV7-6 with TRBJ2-3, with 7 bases fitting TRBD1. Trimming at V came to 4 bases and at J to 2 bases, leaving 6 bases not matched to a gene. Per germline, CDR1 SGHVS and CDR2 FNYEAQ. This CDR3 comprises 15 residues. The CDR3 protein is CASSSDRAYTDTQYF. The CDR3 bases are TGTGCCAGCAGCTCCGACAGGGCCTACACAGATACGCAGTATTTT.

This clonotype appeared many times. The chain carries TRBV7-9 and TRBJ1-1; 9 bases are a match to TRBD1. This CDR3 has 15 amino acids. Germline trimming cut 5 bases from V and 4 bases from J; bases unmatched to any gene: 8. In germline, CDR1 is SEHNR, CDR2 FQNEAQ (reference sequence). CDR3 sequence: CASSAGQGKGTEAFF. The CDR3 coding sequence is TGTGCCAGCAGCGCCGGACAGGGGAAAGGCACTGAAGCTTTCTTT.

This clonotype was found a few times. The V and J genes are TRBV12-3 or TRBV12-4 and TRBJ1-1, with D maybe TRBD1 (5 bases). The CDR3 has 15 amino acids. V was cut by 5 bases and J by 2 bases, with 15 bases left in between. As DNA, the CDR3 is TGTGCCAGCAGTACTCGGCAGGGACCAAACACTGAAGCTTTCTTT. It translates to CASSTRQGPNTEAFF.

On this clonotype: A much more abundant neighbour one base away suggests this may be a read error. The rearrangement uses TRBV12-3 or TRBV12-4 and TRBJ2-7; 10 bases agree with TRBD2. The length of the CDR3 is 13 residues. CDR3 in amino acids: CTSNRAGGYEQYF. The CDR3 coding sequence is TGTACCAGCAACCGAGCGGGGGGGTACGAGCAGTACTTC.

This clonotype was found a few times. V is TRBV6-4 and J is TRBJ1-6, with a possible D match to TRBD1 (5 bases). Germline values: CDR1 MRHNA, CDR2 SNTAGT. V was pared by 7 bases and J by 6 bases, with 19 bases between. The CDR3 contains 16 residues. CDR3 in amino acids: CASIEGREGCNSPLHF. In DNA form, the CDR3 reads TGTGCCAGCATAGAGGGCAGGGAGGGGTGTAATTCACCCCTCCACTTT.

This clonotype was observed a few times. V usage is TRBV19 and J usage is TRBJ2-3; 8 nucleotides agree with TRBD2. Germline trimming cut 3 bases from V and 0 bases from J; bases unmatched to any gene: 8. This CDR3 comprises 17 residues. From germline, CDR1 is LNHDA and CDR2 SQIVND (reference sequence). The CDR3 sequence is CASSIIRAGGSTDTQYF. The CDR3 DNA sequence: TGTGCCAGTAGTATTATTAGGGCGGGGGGAAGCACAGATACGCAGTATTTT.

The sample holds a few counts of this clonotype. J is TRBJ1-5 and V is TRBV2, with 7 positions matching TRBD1. J was trimmed by 1 base and V by 5 bases; bases with no gene match: 5. This CDR3 comprises 15 residues. In germline, CDR1 is SNHLY, CDR2 FYNNEI. CDR3: CASSLNRGSNQPQHF. The CDR3 DNA is TGTGCCAGCAGTTTAAACAGGGGAAGCAATCAGCCCCAGCATTTT. Filled out from reference TRBV2 and TRBJ1-5, the complete variable domain reads EPEVTQTPSHQVTQMGQEVILRCVPISNHLYFYWYRQILGQKVEFLVSFYNNEISEKSEIFDDQFSVERPDGSNFTLKIRSTKLEDSAMYFCASSLNRGSNQPQHFGDGTRLSIL.

The rearrangement uses TRBV6-5 and TRBJ2-7; tentatively, D is TRBD1 (6 bases). Germline lookup yields CDR1 MNHEY and CDR2 SVGAGI. Trimming stripped 6 bases from V and 4 bases from J, with 13 bases between. The CDR3 covers 13 residues. The CDR3 nucleotides are TGTGCCAGCAGCCGAGGACAGTTTTACGAGCAGTACGTC. This gives the protein CASSRGQFYEQYV.

This clonotype was seen a handful of times. The chain couples TRBV27 to TRBJ1-2, with 11 bases identical to TRBD1. With V trimmed by 4 bases and J by 3 bases, 7 bases remained unmatched. This CDR3 contains 16 residues. The germline V gene encodes CDR1 MNHEY and CDR2 SMNVEV (reference sequence). The chain's CDR3 is CASSSLPGQGDYGYTF. CDR3 in DNA: TGTGCCAGCAGTTCTCTCCCGGGACAGGGGGACTATGGCTACACCTTC.

This clonotype was picked up one time. The chain has TRBV19 and TRBJ1-5; tentative D call: TRBD1 (5 bases). CDR3 length equals 15 residues. Germline lookup yields CDR1 LNHDA and CDR2 SQIVND (reference sequence). V was clipped by 1 base and J by 1 base, with 8 bases between them. CDR3 sequence reads: CASSIAPGSNQPQHF. As DNA, the CDR3 is TGTGCCAGTAGTATAGCCCCAGGGAGCAATCAGCCCCAGCATTTT.

J is TRBJ2-5 and V is TRBV29-1; no firm D call. The CDR3 is 15 amino acids. Looked up from germline, CDR1 is SQVTM and CDR2 is ANQGSEA. Trimming took 0 bases from V and 0 from J, leaving 11 bases between them. The DNA for the CDR3 is TGCAGCGTTGAAGAGACCGGAGCCTACCAAGAGACCCAGTACTTC. This sequence encodes CSVEETGAYQETQYF.

This clonotype was seen ten or more times. The rearrangement links TRBV7-2 to TRBJ2-3; 14 bases map to TRBD2. The CDR3 is made up of 15 amino acids. The germline gives CDR1 SGHTA, CDR2 FQGNSA. With 5 bases clipped from V and 3 bases from J, the junction kept 1 base outside the gene matches. DNA of the CDR3: TGTGCCAGCAGCGGGACTAGCGGGGGAACAGATACGCAGTATTTT. This encodes CASSGTSGGTDTQYF. Looking up the rest from reference TRBV7-2 and TRBJ2-3 gives the full variable domain: GAGVSQSPSNKVTEKGKDVELRCDPISGHTALYWYRQSLGQGLEFLIYFQGNSAPDKSGLPSDRFSAERTGGSVSTLTIQRTQQEDSAVYLCASSGTSGGTDTQYFGPGTRLTVL.

The table lists this clonotype with a few counts. The chain is built from TRBV9 and TRBJ2-5; 7 nucleotides agree with TRBD2. From germline, CDR1 is SGDLS and CDR2 YYNGEE. The CDR3 runs 14 residues. Trimming took 4 bases from V and 2 from J; bases not matched to a gene: 5. This CDR3 reads CASSMGLPQETQYF. DNA of the CDR3: TGTGCCAGCAGCATGGGACTACCTCAAGAGACCCAGTACTTC.

This clonotype has only a few counts. V gene TRBV29-1 combines with J gene TRBJ2-7, with a possible D match to TRBD2 (7 bases). CDR3 size: 13 residues. Trimming shortened V by 5 bases and J by 0 bases, and 11 bases separated the two germline ends. The germline CDR1 and CDR2 sequences are SQVTM and ANQGSEA. The CDR3: CSVLRGASYEQYF. The DNA for the CDR3 is TGCAGCGTTTTACGGGGGGCCTCCTACGAGCAGTACTTC.

The chain carries TRBV11-2 and TRBJ2-5; D possibly corresponds to TRBD1 (6 bases). Deletions cut 6 bases from V and 3 bases from J, with 11 bases between. The CDR3 is made up of 13 amino acids. Germline CDR1 and CDR2: SGHAT and FQNNGV. CDR3 sequence: CASSHQGKETQYF. The CDR3 region has the DNA TGTGCCAGCAGTCATCAGGGGAAAGAGACCCAGTACTTC.

This clonotype was counted a single time. A read error may be the cause here, since a much bigger clone is one base away. The rearrangement uses TRBV10-2 and TRBJ1-2; unclear D gene. CDR1 and CDR2 from the germline V gene are WSHSY and SAAADI. This CDR3 contains 14 residues. CDR3 in DNA: TGCGCCAGCAGTGAGTGGGTGTCTGGCTATGACTACACCTTC. It encodes CASSEWVSGYDYTF.

The V gene is TRBV3-1, the J gene TRBJ1-2, with D perhaps matching TRBD1 (6 bases). The ends were cut back, 6 bases at V and 6 bases at J, with 14 bases in the middle. Germline V gives CDR1 LGHDT, CDR2 YNNKEL (reference sequence). The CDR3 spans 13 residues. This CDR3 reads CASRTDGGNGYTF. The CDR3 DNA reads TGTGCCAGCAGGACCGACGGGGGCAATGGCTACACCTTC.

This clonotype was counted a few times. The chain links TRBV28 to TRBJ1-6, with D perhaps TRBD1 (6 bases). Germline CDR1 MDHEN, CDR2 SYDVKM. V was trimmed by 10 bases and J by 10 bases, leaving 20 bases between them. The CDR3 has 14 residues. The CDR3 spells CATRGLTGGSPLHF. In DNA, the CDR3 is TGTGCCACCAGGGGTCTTACCGGGGGGTCACCCCTCCACTTT.

CDR3: CASSPLEAVTDTQYF. In nucleotides, the CDR3 is TGTGCCAGCAGTCCCCTCGAAGCAGTCACAGATACGCAGTATTTT. The rearrangement uses TRBV27 and TRBJ2-3, with unresolved D. Trimming cost V 5 bases and J 2 bases, with 14 bases left between them. Germline CDR1 and CDR2: MNHEY and SMNVEV (reference sequence). This CDR3 contains 15 residues.

The rearrangement links TRBV28 to TRBJ2-3; tentatively, D is TRBD2 (7 bases). The germline V gene has CDR1 MDHEN and CDR2 SYDVKM. This CDR3 is built from 15 residues. The V end lost 7 bases, the J end lost 0 bases, and 14 bases lay between the germline ends. Here the CDR3 DNA reads TGTGCCAGCAACTTGGGGGGGGCTAGCACAGATACGCAGTATTTT. Protein product: CASNLGGASTDTQYF.